This T cell receptor (beta chain) emerged from a study of low-dose radiotherapy and immunotherapy resistance in tumors (dated by TCRdb to the early 2020s). The study in broad terms: Patients in Cohort 1 were given 0.5 Gy per fraction every 2 weeks, and the prescribed total PTV dose was 6.5 Gy. For Cohort 2, the dose was 1 Gy per fraction given every two weeks, adding up to 13 Gy in total across 26 weeks. Patients were given nivolumab as a 240 mg flat dose every two weeks and ipilimumab at 1 mg/kg every six weeks, with both drugs delivered intravenously. Every two weeks, patients got intravenous cyclophosphamide at 200 mg/m2, given one day ahead of each radiation and immunotherapy administration. Starting on cycle 1 day 1, patients took 300 mg of aspirin by mouth once a day for four cycles. The trial did not randomize participants into treatment groups. Eight patients were included in the translational analysis: three from the first dose cohort and the first five from the second dose cohort.

The CDR3 starts with the cysteine, ends with the phenylalanine, and has 17 residues. The retained sequence is limited to the CDR3, 51 bases, with the frame set at the first base. CDR1 is given as SGHVS and CDR2 as FNYEAQ, both from the germline V gene. Trimming removed 2 bases from V and 2 bases from J, leaving 15 bases between the germline ends. For sequencing, an Illumina HiSeq 2500 was employed. First-strand cDNA was synthesized using Superscript III and a set of TRAV- and TRBV-specific primers, so that both TCRalpha and TCRbeta chains were covered. TCRs were amplified with Phusion for around 18 PCR cycles, with a constant-region primer paired with the adapter attached to the V primers. The isolated mRNA was amplified using the MessageAmp II aRNA Amplification Kit, with in vitro transcription performed for roughly 16 hours at 37 degrees C. The Dynabeads mRNA DIRECT Purification Kit was used to isolate mRNA for TCR sequencing. Indexed Illumina adapters were added in a second Phusion PCR of approximately 25 cycles, after which AMPure XP beads were used to purify the products. The study's own analysis went as follows. Using custom Perl scripts, TCR sequences encoding the same protein were pooled, out-of-frame sequences were removed, and the abundance of each clonotype was computed. Any TCR sequence backed by just one read was left out of the analysis. The metrics used to describe the repertoires included Shannon entropy, Gini index, clonality, richness, and the frequency of TCRs shared between repertoires. The raw public data were reprocessed by TCRdb itself: fastp quality trimming at Q25, MiXCR clonotype calling, in-frame beta chains only. Identical CDR3 proteins give one entry, which carries the most common genes and DNA. Here the V and J calls rest on TCRdb's processing, not on the authors' analysis. The sample table shows some 100,000 distinct CDR3 sequences, and around 20% are seen once. About 4% of the sample belongs to the ten largest clones.

This clonotype was seen at least ten times. Its antigen is currently not known. No clone much larger than this one lies a single base away; base qualities are absent. Read against the paper, the sample's time point label means: after trial treatment. The treatment or condition label, as the study defines it: LDRT plus nivolumab, ipilimumab, low-dose cyclophosphamide and aspirin (RACIN trial). Donors were enrolled in RACIN, a single-arm phase I dose-escalation trial combining nivolumab, ipilimumab, aspirin, low-dose cyclophosphamide and low-dose radiotherapy. To be eligible, a patient needed to have an advanced solid tumor that was TIL-negative.

The TCR was taken from a male donor with prostate cancer. The chain is made from TRBV7-6 and TRBJ2-2; the D gene is perhaps TRBD1, from 6 matching bases. The specimen comprised PBMCs, sampled after low-dose radiotherapy plus immunotherapy. The nucleotide sequence reads as follows: TGTGCCAGCAGCTTAATTGCCGTGGACAGAAACACCGGGGAGCTGTTTTTT. This translates into CASSLIAVDRNTGELFF.